A selection of T cell receptor beta chains follows, all from one sample in a study of Ad26.COV2.S vaccination and SARS-CoV-2 variants. Produced via immunoSEQ multiplex PCR; TCRdb's table is partial and in-frame only. The data hold 200,000 to 250,000 clones, with around nine tenths observed a single time. The starting material was peripheral blood, obtained in a trial of Ad26.COV2.S vaccine versus placebo. Every receptor here comes from a person aged 18-65 years who received the Ad26.COV2.S COVID-19 vaccine or a placebo. Each CDR3 is given with its conserved first and last residue. The D gene is left open where the match is weak. Part of the rows lack a size; the others show once, few, many or a class for expanded clones.

d_gene | j_gene | abundance | v_gene | len | CDR3aa | CDR3nt
NA | TRBJ2-5 | NA | TRBV19 | 15 | CASSIVPGLTETQYF | TGTGCCAGTAGTATAGTTCCGGGTCTTACAGAGACCCAGTACTTC
NA | TRBJ2-1 | NA | TRBV4-2 | 16 | CASSQEGGTAYNEQFF | TGTGCCAGCAGCCAAGAGGGCGGGACAGCATACAATGAGCAGTTCTTC
NA | TRBJ1-3 | NA | TRBV10-3 | 15 | CAIRDALSSGNTIYF | TGTGCCATCCGGGACGCCTTATCCTCTGGAAACACCATATATTTT
NA | TRBJ2-5 | NA | TRBV5-1 | 15 | CASSGAGTMGETQYF | TGCGCCAGCAGCGGGGCCGGGACGATGGGAGAGACCCAGTACTTC
TRBD1 | TRBJ1-6 | NA | TRBV4-1 | 13 | CASSQAQGGPLHF | TGCGCCAGCAGCCAAGCGCAGGGGGGTCCCCTCCACTTT
TRBD1 | TRBJ1-2 | NA | TRBV18 | 13 | CASSSRGSGPGTF | TGTGCCAGCTCAAGCAGGGGGTCGGGTCCCGGTACCTTC
TRBD1 | TRBJ1-2 | NA | TRBV5-1 | 14 | CASSLGTGNYGYTF | TGCGCCAGCAGCTTGGGGACAGGAAACTATGGCTACACCTTC
NA | TRBJ2-7 | NA | TRBV7-2 | 17 | CASSSPKGGRPSYEQYF | TGTGCCAGCAGCTCCCCAAAGGGGGGGCGGCCCTCCTACGAGCAGTACTTC
NA | TRBJ1-5 | NA | TRBV7-3 | 13 | CASSSGPNQPQHF | TGTGCCAGCAGCTCAGGGCCAAATCAGCCCCAGCATTTT
TRBD2 | TRBJ2-1 | once | TRBV2 | 11 | CASDGRGGKFF | TGTGCCAGCGACGGGCGGGGGGGTAAGTTCTTC
TRBD1 | TRBJ2-7 | NA | TRBV6-5 | 14 | CASSYGQGSYEQYF | TGTGCCAGCAGTTACGGACAGGGCTCCTACGAGCAGTACTTC
NA | TRBJ1-2 | many | TRBV2 | 14 | CASSETQGISGYTF | TGTGCCAGCAGTGAGACGCAGGGGATAAGTGGCTACACCTTC
TRBD2 | TRBJ2-7 | NA | TRBV7-2 | 15 | CASSLEAGGSYEQYF | TGTGCCAGCAGCTTAGAGGCGGGGGGCTCCTACGAGCAGTACTTC
NA | TRBJ2-3 | NA | TRBV7-2 | 16 | CASSLGPTGLTDTQYF | TGTGCCAGCAGCTTAGGCCCCACAGGTCTCACAGATACGCAGTATTTT
NA | TRBJ1-3 | NA | TRBV5-6 | 15 | CASSLDRAGGNTIYF | TGTGCCAGCAGCTTGGACAGGGCGGGTGGAAACACCATATATTTT
TRBD1 | TRBJ1-4 | once | TRBV7-2 | 15 | CASSARQGEGEKLFF | TGTGCCAGCAGCGCCAGACAGGGAGAAGGGGAAAAACTGTTTTTT
NA | TRBJ2-3 | NA | TRBV18 | 17 | CASSPIASGHDTDTQYF | TGTGCCAGCTCACCCATTGCCTCGGGACACGACACAGATACGCAGTATTTT
NA | TRBJ1-6 | NA | TRBV7-2 | 13 | CASSPDGSSPLHF | TGTGCCAGCTCTCCGGACGGCTCTTCACCCCTCCACTTT
NA | TRBJ1-6 | NA | TRBV30 | 16 | CAWTPPPHSNNSPLHF | TGTGCCTGGACCCCCCCGCCCCACAGCAATAATTCACCCCTCCACTTT
NA | TRBJ1-3 | NA | TRBV4-3 | 16 | CASSQDWEGIGNTIYF | TGCGCCAGCAGCCAAGATTGGGAGGGGATTGGAAACACCATATATTTT
TRBD1 | TRBJ2-1 | NA | TRBV29-1 | 16 | CSVEVVGTGGPNEQFF | TGCAGCGTTGAAGTAGTAGGGACAGGGGGGCCCAATGAGCAGTTCTTC
NA | TRBJ1-6 | NA | TRBV6-5 | 15 | CASSYISLQDSPLHF | TGTGCCAGCAGTTACATAAGCCTCCAGGATTCACCCCTCCACTTT
NA | TRBJ1-1 | NA | TRBV10-3 | 15 | CAISEDQVSNTEAFF | TGTGCCATCAGTGAGGATCAGGTCTCTAACACTGAAGCTTTCTTT
NA | TRBJ1-5 | NA | TRBV2 | 13 | CASRGVKLSAQHF | TGTGCCAGCAGAGGGGTGAAACTATCAGCCCAGCATTTT
TRBD1 | TRBJ2-5 | NA | TRBV5-4 | 15 | CASSLGVDRALSQYF | TGTGCCAGCAGCTTGGGCGTGGACAGGGCCTTGTCCCAGTACTTC
NA | TRBJ1-2 | NA | TRBV4-3 | 17 | CASSQDLFVGGAHGYTF | TGCGCCAGCAGCCAAGACCTCTTTGTAGGGGGGGCCCATGGCTACACCTTC
TRBD2 | TRBJ2-6 | NA | TRBV6-4 | 16 | CASSESGGLGANVLTF | TGTGCCAGCAGTGAGTCGGGGGGGCTTGGGGCCAACGTCCTGACTTTC
TRBD1 | TRBJ1-4 | NA | TRBV27 | 15 | CASSPGTGLNEKLFF | TGTGCCAGCAGTCCCGGGACAGGACTTAATGAAAAACTGTTTTTT
NA | TRBJ1-1 | NA | TRBV4-2 | 14 | CASSQTGMNTEAFF | TGTGCCAGCAGCCAAACAGGGATGAACACTGAAGCTTTCTTT
NA | TRBJ2-3 | NA | TRBV5-4 | 15 | CASSLDGGPSDTQYF | TGTGCCAGCAGCTTGGACGGGGGTCCCTCAGATACGCAGTATTTT
TRBD2 | TRBJ2-1 | NA | TRBV7-6 | 18 | CASSPLGTSGSSYNEQFF | TGTGCCAGCAGCCCACTGGGGACTAGCGGGAGTTCCTACAATGAGCAGTTCTTC
NA | TRBJ2-7 | NA | TRBV28 | 12 | CASSFGGLELNF | TGTGCCAGCAGTTTTGGTGGATTGGAGTTGAACTTC
NA | TRBJ2-7 | NA | TRBV20-1 | 16 | CSASRVLPSLSYEQYF | TGCAGTGCTAGTAGGGTCCTCCCTTCGTTGTCCTACGAGCAGTACTTC
NA | TRBJ2-1 | once | TRBV9 | 15 | CASSVSSDPWDEQFF | TGTGCCAGCAGCGTATCGTCCGACCCGTGGGATGAGCAGTTCTTC
NA | TRBJ2-3 | once | TRBV19 | 14 | CASKQDPSTDTQYF | TGTGCCAGTAAGCAGGACCCTAGCACAGATACGCAGTATTTT
NA | TRBJ2-3 | NA | TRBV6-4 | 15 | CASSAIGGSTDTQYF | TGTGCCAGCAGTGCTATAGGCGGGAGCACAGATACGCAGTATTTT
NA | TRBJ1-1 | NA | TRBV6-5 | 11 | CASSHWPEAFF | TGTGCCAGCAGCCATTGGCCTGAAGCTTTCTTT
NA | TRBJ1-2 | NA | TRBV25-1 | 14 | CASSDMLSSYGYTF | TGTGCCAGCAGTGACATGTTGAGTAGCTATGGCTACACCTTC
NA | TRBJ2-3 | NA | TRBV12-3/TRBV12-4 | 12 | CASSPNRDTQYF | TGTGCCAGCAGTCCCAACAGAGATACGCAGTATTTT
NA | TRBJ2-3 | NA | TRBV30 | 15 | CAWGDRQPGVDTQYF | TGTGCCTGGGGAGACAGACAGCCCGGAGTGGATACGCAGTATTTT
TRBD1 | TRBJ1-1 | few | TRBV29-1 | 14 | CSVAGTGAVTEAFF | TGCAGCGTCGCCGGGACAGGGGCGGTCACTGAAGCTTTCTTT
NA | TRBJ2-7 | NA | TRBV5-6 | 15 | CATTHRPGGTYEQYF | TGTGCCACCACCCACCGACCAGGCGGTACCTACGAGCAGTACTTC
NA | TRBJ2-5 | NA | TRBV18 | 14 | CASSPRRGQETQYF | TGTGCCAGCTCACCACGTAGGGGGCAAGAGACCCAGTACTTC